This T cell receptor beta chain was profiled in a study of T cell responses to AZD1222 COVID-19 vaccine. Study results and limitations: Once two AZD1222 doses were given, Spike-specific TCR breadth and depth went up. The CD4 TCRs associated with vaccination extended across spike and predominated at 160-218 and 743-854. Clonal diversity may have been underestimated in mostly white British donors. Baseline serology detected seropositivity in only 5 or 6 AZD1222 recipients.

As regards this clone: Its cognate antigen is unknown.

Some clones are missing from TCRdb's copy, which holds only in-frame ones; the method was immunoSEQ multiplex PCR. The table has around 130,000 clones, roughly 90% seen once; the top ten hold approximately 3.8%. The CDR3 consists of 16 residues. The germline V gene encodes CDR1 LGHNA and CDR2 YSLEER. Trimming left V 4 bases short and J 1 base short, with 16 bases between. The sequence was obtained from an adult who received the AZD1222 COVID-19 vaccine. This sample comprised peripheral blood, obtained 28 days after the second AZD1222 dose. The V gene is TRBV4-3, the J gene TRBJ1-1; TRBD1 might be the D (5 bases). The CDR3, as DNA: TGCGCCAGCAGCCGAGAACCGGGACTCCAGAACACTGAAGCTTTCTTT. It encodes CASSREPGLQNTEAFF.